This TCR beta chain was identified during a study of naive and memory T cell subsets. Comments on this clonotype: The antigen is undetermined.

The beta constant-region primer was an equimolar mix of two oligonucleotides covering TRBC1 and TRBC2. Nested alpha and beta constant-region primers with the SP2 primer drove four PCR rounds on ligated cDNA. The cDNA 3' end received a ligated single-stranded oligonucleotide carrying the SP2 primer and a 12-nucleotide UMI. TCRdb reprocessed the UMI-ligation and nested PCR reads with MiXCR, giving one entry per CDR3 protein. The sample yields 100,000 to 150,000 distinct CDR3 sequences, roughly 36% seen once. Separate alpha and beta amplification began at the second PCR step. Four subsets defined by CD45RA and CD27 were sorted after CD3, CD4, CD8 and live/dead staining. Study findings and constraints: Gini index rose across naive, CM, EM and EMRA in CD4 and CD8.

Germline values: CDR1 MNHEY, CDR2 SMNVEV (reference sequence). V dropped 6 bases and J dropped 6 bases, with 14 bases sitting between them. This CDR3 is built from 13 residues. This clonotype originated in a human donor in good health. V usage is TRBV27 and J usage is TRBJ1-1; a possible D gene is TRBD1 (6 bases). Input material: central memory CD4+ T cells from blood. Written as DNA, the CDR3 is TGTGCCAGCAGACCCACAGGGAGGCCTGAAGCTTTCTTT. As protein: CASRPTGRPEAFF.